The T cell receptor (beta chain) described here comes from a study of Ad26.COV2.S vaccination and SARS-CoV-2 variants (dated by TCRdb to the early 2020s). Context from the whole study: Vaccine-arm donors came from COV1001, a multicentre, randomized, double-blind, placebo-controlled phase I-IIa trial of Ad26.COV2.S in healthy adults. Dosing of Ad26.COV2.S was intramuscular, at either 5x10^10 or 1x10^11 viral particles, delivered as one shot or as two shots spaced 56 days apart. The specificity and breadth of SARS-CoV-2-reactive T cell receptors after Ad26.COV2.S vaccination were assessed by TCRbeta repertoire sequencing. The TCR-sequenced set comprised around 30 samples: some 20 Ad26.COV2.S vaccine recipients, 5 placebo recipients and 8 SARS-CoV-2 convalescent individuals. Participants in the trial were split at random into five groups of five each, receiving low-dose or high-dose Ad26.COV2.S once or twice, or else placebo on both occasions. Throughout the experiments and outcome assessment, investigators stayed blinded to trial group allocation. The research as a whole found: Non-spike TCR breadth was comparable between vaccine and placebo recipients, consistent with the vaccine containing only spike. After vaccination, spike-specific CD8+ and CD4+ T cell responses were reported to show substantial breadth. Ad26.COV2.S recipients had higher spike-specific TCR breadth than placebo recipients (P = 0.0014). The study was not powered for comparison of responses between vaccine doses or regimens. According to the authors, total T cell responses may have been underestimated by the TCR breadth and depth analyses.

The immunoSEQ Assay was used to sequence TCRbeta CDR3 regions. After extraction, genomic DNA underwent amplification by bias-controlled multiplex PCR, followed by high-throughput sequencing. Per the authors' processing: Collapsing and filtering of sequences were performed to quantify the absolute abundance of each unique TCRbeta CDR3 region. Usable DNA was measured by amplifying reference genes present in all nucleated cells, and TCRbeta template counts were normalized to that usable DNA to estimate T cell fraction. Repertoire TCRs were annotated as SARS-CoV-2-specific by exact matching of V gene, CDR3 amino acid sequence and J gene to a known reactive TCR set. The reference SARS-CoV-2 TCR set came from MIRA and was filtered for enrichment in COVID-19-positive ImmuneCODE repertoires, removing public or cross-reactive TCRs. Using the MIRA antigens, annotated TCRs were further analysed by specific ORF or by position within an ORF. Depth was the summed frequency of annotated unique rearrangements, while breadth was defined as annotated unique rearrangements over total unique productive rearrangements. Two-sided Wilcoxon rank-sum tests were used to compare TCR breadth between groups. TCRdb re-hosts the immuneACCESS table, in-frame sequences only. Its copies lack some clones; in the studies checked, an unresolved V gene accounts for under half of them, and the cause for the rest is not known. V and J calls and clone size follow that table, whereas D and trimming were derived from the DNA. Recorded for this sample are a few hundred thousand clones; 83% of them occurred a single time. The ten largest account for approximately 7% of the sample.

According to the study, the label for this sample's treatment or condition signals: some 19 received Ad26.COV2.S at low or high dose, single or two shots; five or six received placebo; per-sample allocation not given. For vaccine and placebo recipients, the sequenced repertoires came from samples collected on day 63 after the first injection. Between 29 July and 7 August 2020, Cohort 1b enrolled some 25 adults aged 18-55 years at one site in Boston, USA. As a vaccine, Ad26.COV2.S was a replication-incompetent adenovirus type 26 vector that expressed a prefusion-stabilized SARS-CoV-2 spike protein derived from the original Wuhan strain. About this clone itself: Its antigen is not yet known. Base qualities are not provided; no much larger clone lies one nucleotide away.

Looking up the germline V gene (reference sequence) yields CDR1 LNHDA and CDR2 SQIVND. From the cysteine up to the phenylalanine, the CDR3 has a length of 15 residues. Of the read, only the CDR3 DNA is kept; its 45 bases are in frame from base 1. Compared with germline, V lacks 2 bases and J lacks 6 bases; bases without a gene match: 6. The chain joins TRBV19 to TRBJ1-5; 8 bases in between match TRBD1. This specimen was peripheral blood, taken in a trial of Ad26.COV2.S vaccine versus placebo. The clonotype originates from a person aged 18 to 65 who received the Ad26.COV2.S COVID-19 vaccine or a placebo. CDR3 sequence: CASSISGQGGQPQHF. The nucleotide sequence reads TGTGCCAGTAGTATATCCGGACAGGGAGGTCAGCCCCAGCATTTT.